The present TCR beta chain was sequenced within a study of T cells in Graves' hyperthyroidism and ophthalmopathy (dated by TCRdb to between 2018 and 2020). The study in broad terms: Peripheral blood was collected at initial diagnosis, before any treatment. To identify TCR V-J signatures that set the groups apart, the researchers used a discovery cohort of 95 to 100 patients, made up of 43 with Graves' ophthalmopathy and 55 to 65 with stable Graves' hyperthyroidism. An independent validation cohort of about 20 hyperthyroidism patients and more than 15 patients who later progressed to ophthalmopathy tested prospective prediction of ophthalmopathy. The approximately 100 discovery patients were divided at random into training and test sets in a 7:3 ratio. The study also compared thyroid tissue and blood T-cell repertoires from 6 or 7 Graves' hyperthyroidism patients. Following sampling, methimazole starting at 30 mg daily was given to hyperthyroidism patients, and high-dose intravenous methylprednisolone was given to ophthalmopathy patients. According to the paper, TCR Vbeta CDR3 sequencing was carried out on 135 peripheral blood samples, which came from about 45 ophthalmopathy, around 74 hyperthyroidism and roughly 17 progressor patients. General findings and caveats noted by the study authors: Blood samples also contained most of the expanded thyroid clonotypes (frequency above 0.001), which suggests that blood repertoires may reflect thyroid immune responses. Sample size was not statistically predetermined, and investigators were not blinded to group allocation. In validation, progression to ophthalmopathy was predicted by the model with nearly 71% sensitivity and roughly 72% specificity, a median of approximately 6.5 months before onset. A 13 V-J signature model separated ophthalmopathy from stable hyperthyroidism, with around 91% sensitivity and about 81% specificity in cross-validation and 80%/75% in testing.

Stable Graves' hyperthyroidism was defined as no progression to ophthalmopathy during 18 months of follow-up. Hyperthyroidism patients were newly diagnosed, had a disease duration of under 2 months, and were aged 18 to 65 years. Patients with uncontrolled infections, other autoimmune diseases, pregnancy or lactation were excluded. Clinical symptoms, serum thyroxine and TRAb, thyroid ultrasound, and orbital computed tomography formed the basis for the diagnoses. Ficoll-Paque density gradient centrifugation was used to isolate PBMCs from under 11 ml of fresh peripheral blood. Total RNA was extracted with Trizol reagent, and quality was checked on an Agilent 2100 Bioanalyzer. V ends up 5 bases short and J 4 bases short, with an unmatched junction base count of 8. The CDR3, cysteine through phenylalanine, is 15 amino acids long. The entry retains the CDR3 DNA only, 45 bases that are in frame from base 1. As encoded in the germline V gene (reference sequence), CDR1 is DFQATT while CDR2 is SNEGSKA.

Points on this clonotype: Its antigen is not yet known. The input lacks base qualities; no much larger clone sits a single base away.

The TCR beta CDR3 regions were amplified from RNA transcripts. For the first round of RT-PCR on the TCR CDR3, the HTBI primer set was used together with the Qiagen OneStep RT-PCR kit. The libraries were constructed in a second round of multiplex PCR and then size-selected and purified. Paired-end sequencing of the libraries was performed with 100 bp reads on an Illumina HiSeq2000. For the original study's pipeline: SOAPnuke was used to process the raw data, removing reads that contained adapters or uncalled bases, had a mean Phred below 15, or lacked an exact match to the constant primer or identifier. COPE v1.2.5 was used to merge the high-quality paired reads, and each unique nucleotide sequence was defined as a clonotype. MiTCR v1.1 was used to align the clonotypes against IMGT TRBV, TRBD and TRBJ reference segments. The analysis was restricted to V-J combinations with a frequency above 0.0001, which together covered roughly 99% of the repertoires. A TCS score was defined as the ratio of F50 (clonal expansion) to E x V (chaos), with BLOSUM62-based TCRdist applied between CDR3 peptides within each V-J. Welch's t-statistics and random forest reduced approximately 520 V-J features to 13, which were used in a naive Bayes classifier (R e1071). Clones were called with MiXCR by TCRdb after fastp trimmed the public reads at Q25, and only in-frame beta chains were retained. Merged by CDR3 protein, the rows form single entries marked with the most common genes and DNA. The V and J calls follow TCRdb's processing rather than the paper's. This sample lists around 500,000 distinct CDR3 sequences; 14% were detected once. Around a sixth of the sample comes from the top ten.

The rearrangement combines TRBV20-1 with TRBJ2-1; 10 central bases correspond to TRBD2. What was sequenced was blood. The sequence was obtained from a young woman with Graves' hyperthyroidism. The nucleotides read TGCAGTGCTTTCTTCAGCGGGAGGGATTACAATGAGCAGTTCTTC. The translation is CSAFFSGRDYNEQFF.